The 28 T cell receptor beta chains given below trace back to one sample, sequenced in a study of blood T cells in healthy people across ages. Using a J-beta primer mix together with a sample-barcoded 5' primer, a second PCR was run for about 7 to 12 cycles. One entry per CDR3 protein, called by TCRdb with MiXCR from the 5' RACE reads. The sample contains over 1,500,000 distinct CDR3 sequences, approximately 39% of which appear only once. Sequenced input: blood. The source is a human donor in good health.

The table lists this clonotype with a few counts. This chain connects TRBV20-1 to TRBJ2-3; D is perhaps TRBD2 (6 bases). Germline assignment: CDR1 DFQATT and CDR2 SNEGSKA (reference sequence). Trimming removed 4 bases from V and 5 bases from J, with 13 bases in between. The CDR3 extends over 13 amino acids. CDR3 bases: TGCAGTGCTACGGTTTCTAGCGTAGATACGCAGTATTTT. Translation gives CSATVSSVDTQYF.

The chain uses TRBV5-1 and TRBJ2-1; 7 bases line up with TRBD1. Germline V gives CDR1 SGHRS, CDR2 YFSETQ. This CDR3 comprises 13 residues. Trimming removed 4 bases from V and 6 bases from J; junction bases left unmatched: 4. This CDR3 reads CASSQGQRNEQFF. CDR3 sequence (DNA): TGCGCCAGCAGCCAGGGACAGCGCAATGAGCAGTTCTTC.

The CDR3 loop reads CASSPQGGQRGGYRDTQYF. CDR3 DNA sequence: TGTGCCAGCAGTCCCCAGGGTGGGCAGCGGGGGGGCTATAGAGATACGCAGTATTTT. The rearrangement links TRBV6-1 to TRBJ2-3; 10 positions match TRBD2. CDR3 length equals 19 residues. With V trimmed by 5 bases and J by 5 bases, 19 bases remained unmatched. Germline loops: CDR1 MNHNS, CDR2 SASEGT.

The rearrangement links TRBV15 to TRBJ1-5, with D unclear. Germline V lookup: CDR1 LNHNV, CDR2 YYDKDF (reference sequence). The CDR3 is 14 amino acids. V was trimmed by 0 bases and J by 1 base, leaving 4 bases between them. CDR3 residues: CATSRERSNQPQHF. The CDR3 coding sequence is TGTGCCACCAGCAGAGAGCGGAGCAATCAGCCCCAGCATTTT.

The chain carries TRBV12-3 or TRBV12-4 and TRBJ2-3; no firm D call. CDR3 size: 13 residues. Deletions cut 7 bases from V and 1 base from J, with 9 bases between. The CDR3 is CASNIQGTDTQYF. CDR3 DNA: TGTGCCAGCAATATCCAGGGCACAGATACGCAGTATTTT.

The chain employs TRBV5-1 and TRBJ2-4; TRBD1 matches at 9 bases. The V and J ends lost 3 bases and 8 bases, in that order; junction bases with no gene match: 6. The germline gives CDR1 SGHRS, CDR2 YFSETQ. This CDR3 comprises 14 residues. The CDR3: CASSSDRGQDIQYF. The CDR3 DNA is TGCGCCAGCAGCTCGGACAGGGGACAGGACATTCAGTACTTC.

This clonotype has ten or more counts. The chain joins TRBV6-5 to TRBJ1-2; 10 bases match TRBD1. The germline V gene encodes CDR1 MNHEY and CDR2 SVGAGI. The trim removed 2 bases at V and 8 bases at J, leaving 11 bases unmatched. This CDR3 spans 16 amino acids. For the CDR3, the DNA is TGTGCCAGCAGTTACCAACCTTCGGGACAGGGGAGAGGCTACACCTTC. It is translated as CASSYQPSGQGRGYTF.

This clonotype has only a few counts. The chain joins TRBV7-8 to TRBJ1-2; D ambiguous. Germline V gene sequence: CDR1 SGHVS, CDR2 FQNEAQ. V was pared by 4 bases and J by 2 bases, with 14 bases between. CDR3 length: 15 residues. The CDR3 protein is CASSYGYSVNYGYTF. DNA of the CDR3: TGTGCCAGCAGCTATGGTTACAGTGTAAACTATGGCTACACCTTC. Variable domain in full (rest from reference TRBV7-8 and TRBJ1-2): GAGVSQSPRYKVAKRGQDVALRCDPISGHVSLFWYQQALGQGPEFLTYFQNEAQLDKSGLPSDRFFAERPEGSVSTLKIQRTQQEDSAVYLCASSYGYSVNYGYTFGSGTRLTVV.

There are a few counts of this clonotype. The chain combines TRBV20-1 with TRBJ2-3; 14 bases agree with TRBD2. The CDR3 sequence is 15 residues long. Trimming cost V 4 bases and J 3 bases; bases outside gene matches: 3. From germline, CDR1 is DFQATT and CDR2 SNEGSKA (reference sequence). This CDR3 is CSAIRTSGRTDTQYF. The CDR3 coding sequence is TGCAGTGCTATTAGGACTAGCGGGAGGACAGATACGCAGTATTTT.

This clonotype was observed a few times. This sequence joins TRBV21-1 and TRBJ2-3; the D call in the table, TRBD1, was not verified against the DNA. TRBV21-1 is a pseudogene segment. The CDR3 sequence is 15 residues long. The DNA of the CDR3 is TGTGCCAGCATCAAGCGGGGGGCGGGCACAGATACGCAGTATTTT. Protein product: CASIKRGAGTDTQYF.

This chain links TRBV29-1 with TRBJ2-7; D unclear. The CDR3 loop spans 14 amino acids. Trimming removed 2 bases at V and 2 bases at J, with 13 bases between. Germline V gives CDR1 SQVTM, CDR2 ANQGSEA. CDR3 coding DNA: TGCAGCGTTGAACTCCACAGTAAAGCCTACGAGCAGTACTTC. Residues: CSVELHSKAYEQYF.

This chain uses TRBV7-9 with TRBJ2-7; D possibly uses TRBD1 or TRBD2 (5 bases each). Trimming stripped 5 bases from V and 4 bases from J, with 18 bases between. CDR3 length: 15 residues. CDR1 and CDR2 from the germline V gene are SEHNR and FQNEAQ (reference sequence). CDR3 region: CASSLGDGEEYEQYF. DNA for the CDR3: TGTGCCAGCAGCCTTGGGGACGGAGAAGAGTACGAGCAGTACTTC.

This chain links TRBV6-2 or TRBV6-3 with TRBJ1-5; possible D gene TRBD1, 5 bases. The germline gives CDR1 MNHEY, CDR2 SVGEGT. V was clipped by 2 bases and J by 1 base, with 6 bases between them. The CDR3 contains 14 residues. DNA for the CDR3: TGTGCCAGCAGTTACCGGACAAGCAATCAGCCCCAGCATTTT. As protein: CASSYRTSNQPQHF.

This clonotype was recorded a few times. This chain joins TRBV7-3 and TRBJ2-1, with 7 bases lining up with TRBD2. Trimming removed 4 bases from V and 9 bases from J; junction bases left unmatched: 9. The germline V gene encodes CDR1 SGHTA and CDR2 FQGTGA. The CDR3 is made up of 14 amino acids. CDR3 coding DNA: TGTGCCAGCAGCTCCGGACTAGTTCCAGTTGAGCAGTTCTTC. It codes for CASSSGLVPVEQFF.

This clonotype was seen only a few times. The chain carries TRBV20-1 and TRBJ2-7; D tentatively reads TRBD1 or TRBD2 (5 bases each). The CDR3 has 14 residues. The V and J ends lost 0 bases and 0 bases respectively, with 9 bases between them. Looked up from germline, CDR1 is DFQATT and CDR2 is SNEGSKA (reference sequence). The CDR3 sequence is CSARDGGYSYEQYF. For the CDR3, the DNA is TGCAGTGCTAGAGATGGGGGTTACTCCTACGAGCAGTACTTC.

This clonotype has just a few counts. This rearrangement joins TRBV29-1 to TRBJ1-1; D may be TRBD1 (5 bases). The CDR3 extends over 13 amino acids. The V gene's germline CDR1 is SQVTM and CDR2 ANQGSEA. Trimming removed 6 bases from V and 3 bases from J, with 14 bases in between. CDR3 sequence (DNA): TGCAGCGTCCAGGGTTCCTTAGACACTGAAGCTTTCTTT. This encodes CSVQGSLDTEAFF.

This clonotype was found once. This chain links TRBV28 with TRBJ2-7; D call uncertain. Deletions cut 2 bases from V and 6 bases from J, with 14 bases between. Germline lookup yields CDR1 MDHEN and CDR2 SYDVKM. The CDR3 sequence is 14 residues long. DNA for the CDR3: TGTGCCAGCAGTTTACCGACCCCCGGTTTCGAGCAGTACTTC. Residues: CASSLPTPGFEQYF.

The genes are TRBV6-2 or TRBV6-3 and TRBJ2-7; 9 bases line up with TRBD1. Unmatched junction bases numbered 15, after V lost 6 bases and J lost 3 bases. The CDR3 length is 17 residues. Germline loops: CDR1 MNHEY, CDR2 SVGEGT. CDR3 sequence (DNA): TGTGCCAGCAGCCCCGGGACAGGGAATCCCGATTACTACGAGCAGTACTTC. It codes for CASSPGTGNPDYYEQYF.

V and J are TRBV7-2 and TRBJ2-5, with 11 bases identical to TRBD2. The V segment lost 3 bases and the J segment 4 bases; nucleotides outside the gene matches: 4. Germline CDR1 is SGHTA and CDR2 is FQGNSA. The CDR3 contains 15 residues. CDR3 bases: TGTGCCAGCAGCTTGGGGACTAGCGGTATAGAGACCCAGTACTTC. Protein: CASSLGTSGIETQYF.

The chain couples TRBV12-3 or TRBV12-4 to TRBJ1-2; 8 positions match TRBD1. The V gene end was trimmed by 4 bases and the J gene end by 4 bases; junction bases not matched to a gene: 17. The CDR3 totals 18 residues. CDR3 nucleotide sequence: TGTGCCAGCAGTTCCGAAAGCTCAAGGACAGGGACTACCTATGGCTACACCTTC. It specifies CASSSESSRTGTTYGYTF.

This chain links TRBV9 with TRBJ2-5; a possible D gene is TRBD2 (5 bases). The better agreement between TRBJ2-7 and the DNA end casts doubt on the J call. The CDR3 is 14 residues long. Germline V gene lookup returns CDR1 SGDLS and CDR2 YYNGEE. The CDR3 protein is CASTLDLASYEQYF. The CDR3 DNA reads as TGTGCCAGCACCCTGGATCTAGCTTCTTACGAGCAGTACTTC.

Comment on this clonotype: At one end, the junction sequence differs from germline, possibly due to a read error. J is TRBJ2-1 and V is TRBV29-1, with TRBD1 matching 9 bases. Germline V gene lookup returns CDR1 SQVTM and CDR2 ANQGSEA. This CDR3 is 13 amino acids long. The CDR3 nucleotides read TGCAGCCTCACAGGGGGCGGCCACAATGAGCAGTGCTTC. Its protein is CSLTGGGHNEQCF.

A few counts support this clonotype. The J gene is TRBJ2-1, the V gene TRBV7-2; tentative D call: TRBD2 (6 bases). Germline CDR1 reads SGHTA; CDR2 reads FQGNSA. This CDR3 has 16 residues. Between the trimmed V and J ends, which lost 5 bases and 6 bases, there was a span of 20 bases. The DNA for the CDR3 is TGTGCCAGCAGCGTACCCGGGCTGGCGGGGCCCAATGAGCAGTTCTTC. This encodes CASSVPGLAGPNEQFF.

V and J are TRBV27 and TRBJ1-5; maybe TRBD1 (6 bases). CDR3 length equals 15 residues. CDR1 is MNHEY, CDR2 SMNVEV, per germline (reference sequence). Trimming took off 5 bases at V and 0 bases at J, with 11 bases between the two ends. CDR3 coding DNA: TGTGCCAGCAGTCCCACGGACAGTAGCAATCAGCCCCAGCATTTT. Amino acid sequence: CASSPTDSSNQPQHF.

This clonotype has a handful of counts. The CDR3 DNA reads TGTGCCAGCAGCCCTAGGATGAGGGTTCTCGACGAGCAGTACTTC. Its translation is CASSPRMRVLDEQYF. The rearrangement links TRBV9 to TRBJ2-7, with D perhaps TRBD2 (5 bases). The V end was cut by 4 bases, the J end by 5 bases, with 19 bases between. Per the germline V gene, CDR1 is SGDLS and CDR2 is YYNGEE. The CDR3 runs to 15 residues.

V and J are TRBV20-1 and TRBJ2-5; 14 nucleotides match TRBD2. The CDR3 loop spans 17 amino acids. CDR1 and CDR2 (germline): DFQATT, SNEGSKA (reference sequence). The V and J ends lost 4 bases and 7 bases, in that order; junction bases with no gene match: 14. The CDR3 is CSATPGLAGAYGGTQYF. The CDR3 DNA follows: TGCAGTGCTACTCCGGGACTAGCGGGGGCCTACGGGGGGACCCAGTACTTC.

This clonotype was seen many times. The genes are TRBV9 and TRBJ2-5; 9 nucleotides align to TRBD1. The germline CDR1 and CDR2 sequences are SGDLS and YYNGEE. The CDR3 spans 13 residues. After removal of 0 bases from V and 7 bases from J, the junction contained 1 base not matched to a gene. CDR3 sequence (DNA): TGTGCCAGCAGCGTAGGACAGGGGGGGACCCAGTACTTC. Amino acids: CASSVGQGGTQYF. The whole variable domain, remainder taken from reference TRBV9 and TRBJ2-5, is DSGVTQTPKHLITATGQRVTLRCSPRSGDLSVYWYQQSLDQGLQFLIQYYNGEERAKGNILERFSAQQFPDLHSELNLSSLELGDSALYFCASSVGQGGTQYFGPGTRLLVL.

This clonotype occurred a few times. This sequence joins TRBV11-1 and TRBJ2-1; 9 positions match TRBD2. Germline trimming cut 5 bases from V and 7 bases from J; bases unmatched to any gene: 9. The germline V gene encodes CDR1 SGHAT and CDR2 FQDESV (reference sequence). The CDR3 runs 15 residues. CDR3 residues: CASSHSGGLGNEQFF. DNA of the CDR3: TGTGCCAGCAGCCACAGCGGGGGGCTCGGGAATGAGCAGTTCTTC.